These T cell receptor beta chains were read from a single sample in a study of T-cell memory formation after mild COVID-19. TCRdb used MiXCR to reprocess the 5' RACE reads, holding one entry per CDR3 protein. The sample contains 250,000 to 300,000 distinct CDR3 sequences, 15% to 20% of which appear only once. The material sequenced was PBMCs or a T cell subset sorted from them (not recorded which). These TCRs come from a man aged 18-30 years who had mild COVID-19 (a few samples of this study predate the infection). Cell type and time point are not known. The CDR3 runs from the conserved cysteine through the conserved F or W. D genes are given only for firm matches. Clone size is shown for a subset of rows, as once, few, many or a class of expanded clone.

clone size: few
D gene: TRBD1
V gene: TRBV12-3/TRBV12-4
J gene: TRBJ2-2
CDR3 DNA: TGTGCCAGCAGTCCCGTTTCAGGGGGCACCGGGGAGCTGTTTTTT
CDR3 protein: CASSPVSGGTGELFF

clone size: NA
D gene: NA
V gene: TRBV2
J gene: TRBJ2-3
CDR3 DNA: TGTGCCAGCAGGGGTGGGGTGTCCCTCACAGATACGCAGTATTTT
CDR3 protein: CASRGGVSLTDTQYF

clone size: NA
D gene: TRBD2
V gene: TRBV10-3
J gene: TRBJ2-5
CDR3 DNA: TGTGCCATCAGGGAGACTAGCGGGGGGAAAGAGACCCAGTACTTC
CDR3 protein: CAIRETSGGKETQYF

clone size: few
D gene: NA
V gene: TRBV5-1
J gene: TRBJ2-5
CDR3 DNA: TGCGCCAGCAGCCTGGGGGGGCAGGACGAGACCCAGTACTTC
CDR3 protein: CASSLGGQDETQYF

clone size: NA
D gene: NA
V gene: TRBV24-1
J gene: TRBJ1-5
CDR3 DNA: TGTGCCACCAGTGATTGGGACTCTCCCCAGCATTTT
CDR3 protein: CATSDWDSPQHF

clone size: few
D gene: NA
V gene: TRBV12-3/TRBV12-4
J gene: TRBJ2-7
CDR3 DNA: TGTGCCAGCAGTGTCTTTGACACCTCCTACGAGCAGTACTTC
CDR3 protein: CASSVFDTSYEQYF

clone size: NA
D gene: NA
V gene: TRBV5-1
J gene: TRBJ1-1
CDR3 DNA: TGCGCCAGCAGCTCCCTGCCAGGACTAGGGGGAAACACTGAAGCTTTCTTT
CDR3 protein: CASSSLPGLGGNTEAFF

clone size: many
D gene: NA
V gene: TRBV7-9
J gene: TRBJ1-6
CDR3 DNA: TGTGCCAGCAGCTTAGCTGGTGTCGGGAGGGTGGATTCACCCCTCCACTTT
CDR3 protein: CASSLAGVGRVDSPLHF

clone size: NA
D gene: NA
V gene: TRBV7-8
J gene: TRBJ1-2
CDR3 DNA: TGTGCCAGCAGCATAGACAGGCCCCTCTATGGCTACACCTTC
CDR3 protein: CASSIDRPLYGYTF

clone size: NA
D gene: TRBD2
V gene: TRBV2
J gene: TRBJ2-5
CDR3 DNA: TGTGCCAGCAGTGGGGCGGGGACTAGATTGGAGACCCAGTACTTC
CDR3 protein: CASSGAGTRLETQYF

clone size: many
D gene: TRBD1
V gene: TRBV10-3
J gene: TRBJ1-5
CDR3 DNA: TGTGCCATCGGGGACAGGGATCAGCCCCAGCATTTT
CDR3 protein: CAIGDRDQPQHF

clone size: NA
D gene: NA
V gene: TRBV28
J gene: TRBJ1-6
CDR3 DNA: TGTGCCAGCAGACTCGGAGGTTTCAATTCACCCCTCCACTTT
CDR3 protein: CASRLGGFNSPLHF

clone size: NA
D gene: NA
V gene: TRBV7-2
J gene: TRBJ1-1
CDR3 DNA: TGTGCCAGCGCTGGGCAAGGGGGGACTGAAGCTTTCTTT
CDR3 protein: CASAGQGGTEAFF

clone size: NA
D gene: NA
V gene: TRBV2
J gene: TRBJ2-3
CDR3 DNA: TGTGCCAGCCCTACAACAGATACGCAGTATTTT
CDR3 protein: CASPTTDTQYF

clone size: NA
D gene: NA
V gene: TRBV25-1
J gene: TRBJ2-7
CDR3 DNA: TGTGCCAGCAGTGATGATGCAGGGATGTACGAGCAGTACTTC
CDR3 protein: CASSDDAGMYEQYF

clone size: few
D gene: NA
V gene: TRBV7-2
J gene: TRBJ2-2
CDR3 DNA: TGTGCCAGCAGCCTAGAAATGGCGACAGGACTAAACACCGGGGAGCTGTTTTTT
CDR3 protein: CASSLEMATGLNTGELFF

clone size: once
D gene: NA
V gene: TRBV10-3
J gene: TRBJ2-5
CDR3 DNA: TGTGCCATCAGTGACCCGACGGGTAGAGGGATAGGAGAGACACAGTACTTC
CDR3 protein: CAISDPTGRGIGETQYF

clone size: NA
D gene: NA
V gene: TRBV5-1
J gene: TRBJ2-3
CDR3 DNA: TGCGCCAGCAGCTTGGGGACAAAAGCTAGCACAGATACGCAGTATTTT
CDR3 protein: CASSLGTKASTDTQYF

clone size: NA
D gene: NA
V gene: TRBV7-2
J gene: TRBJ1-1
CDR3 DNA: TGTGCCAGCAGCTTAGGAAGGTGGGGGCTGGGGACTGAAGCTTTCTTT
CDR3 protein: CASSLGRWGLGTEAFF

clone size: many
D gene: TRBD1
V gene: TRBV5-5
J gene: TRBJ2-7
CDR3 DNA: TGTGCCAGCAGGCCGGGACAGGGGGTGTACGAGCAGTACTTC
CDR3 protein: CASRPGQGVYEQYF

clone size: few
D gene: NA
V gene: TRBV6-5
J gene: TRBJ1-5
CDR3 DNA: TGTGCCAGCAGTTACAGCGTGCTCGGTCAGCCCCAGCATTTT
CDR3 protein: CASSYSVLGQPQHF

clone size: NA
D gene: TRBD2
V gene: TRBV7-2
J gene: TRBJ2-1
CDR3 DNA: TGTGCCAGCAGCTCGCTCCGCGGCCTAGCGGGGGGGTACAATGAGCAGTTCTTC
CDR3 protein: CASSSLRGLAGGYNEQFF

clone size: NA
D gene: NA
V gene: TRBV12-3/TRBV12-4
J gene: TRBJ2-1
CDR3 DNA: TGTGCCAGCAGTGAGGAACGGGGTAGTACATACAATGAGCAGTTCTTC
CDR3 protein: CASSEERGSTYNEQFF

clone size: few
D gene: TRBD1
V gene: TRBV6-5
J gene: TRBJ2-2
CDR3 DNA: TGTGCCAGCAGTTACCGACAGGGGACCGGGGAGCTGTTTTTT
CDR3 protein: CASSYRQGTGELFF

clone size: few
D gene: NA
V gene: TRBV7-6
J gene: TRBJ2-5
CDR3 DNA: TGTGCCAGCAGCTTAGGGGCAGGGGAAGAGACCCAGTACTTC
CDR3 protein: CASSLGAGEETQYF

clone size: few
D gene: NA
V gene: TRBV7-9
J gene: TRBJ1-2
CDR3 DNA: TGTGCCAGCAGCCCACTGGGGGGCGTTAACTATGGCTACACCTTC
CDR3 protein: CASSPLGGVNYGYTF

clone size: few
D gene: NA
V gene: TRBV18
J gene: TRBJ2-7
CDR3 DNA: TGTGCCAGCTCACCTCTCCGTGACGGTGAGCAGTACTTC
CDR3 protein: CASSPLRDGEQYF